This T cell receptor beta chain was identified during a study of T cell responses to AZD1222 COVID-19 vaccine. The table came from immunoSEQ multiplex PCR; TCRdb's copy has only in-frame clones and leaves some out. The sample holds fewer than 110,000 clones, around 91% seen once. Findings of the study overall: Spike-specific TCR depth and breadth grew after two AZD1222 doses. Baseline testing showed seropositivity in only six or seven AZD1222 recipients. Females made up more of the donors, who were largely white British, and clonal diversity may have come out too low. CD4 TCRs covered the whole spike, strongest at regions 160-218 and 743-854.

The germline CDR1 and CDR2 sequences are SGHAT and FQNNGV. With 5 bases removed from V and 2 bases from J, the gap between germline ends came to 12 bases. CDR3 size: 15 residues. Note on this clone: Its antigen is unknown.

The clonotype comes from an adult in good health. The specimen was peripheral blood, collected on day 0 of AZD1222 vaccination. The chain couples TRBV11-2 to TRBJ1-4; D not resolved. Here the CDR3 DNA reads TGTGCCAGCAGCCCCGCTTTCTCGACTAATGAAAAACTGTTTTTT. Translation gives CASSPAFSTNEKLFF. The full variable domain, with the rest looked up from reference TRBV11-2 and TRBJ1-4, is EAGVAQSPRYKIIEKRQSVAFWCNPISGHATLYWYQQILGQGPKLLIQFQNNGVVDDSQLPKDRFSAERLKGVDSTLKIQPAKLEDSAVYLCASSPAFSTNEKLFFGSGTQLSVL.